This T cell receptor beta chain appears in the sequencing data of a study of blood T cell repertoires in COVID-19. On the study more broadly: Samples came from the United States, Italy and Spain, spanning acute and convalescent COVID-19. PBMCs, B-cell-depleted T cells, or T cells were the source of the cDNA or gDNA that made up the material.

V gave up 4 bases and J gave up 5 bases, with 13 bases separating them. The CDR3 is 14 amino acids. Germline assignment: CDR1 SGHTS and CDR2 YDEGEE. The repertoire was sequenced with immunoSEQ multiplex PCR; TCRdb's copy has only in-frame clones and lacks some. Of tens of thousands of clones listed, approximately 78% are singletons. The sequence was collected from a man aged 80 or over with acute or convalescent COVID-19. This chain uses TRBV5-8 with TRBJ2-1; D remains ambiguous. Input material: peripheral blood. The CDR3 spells CASSLLRTNNEQFF. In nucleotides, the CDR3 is TGTGCCAGCAGCCTGTTGCGAACCAACAATGAGCAGTTCTTC.